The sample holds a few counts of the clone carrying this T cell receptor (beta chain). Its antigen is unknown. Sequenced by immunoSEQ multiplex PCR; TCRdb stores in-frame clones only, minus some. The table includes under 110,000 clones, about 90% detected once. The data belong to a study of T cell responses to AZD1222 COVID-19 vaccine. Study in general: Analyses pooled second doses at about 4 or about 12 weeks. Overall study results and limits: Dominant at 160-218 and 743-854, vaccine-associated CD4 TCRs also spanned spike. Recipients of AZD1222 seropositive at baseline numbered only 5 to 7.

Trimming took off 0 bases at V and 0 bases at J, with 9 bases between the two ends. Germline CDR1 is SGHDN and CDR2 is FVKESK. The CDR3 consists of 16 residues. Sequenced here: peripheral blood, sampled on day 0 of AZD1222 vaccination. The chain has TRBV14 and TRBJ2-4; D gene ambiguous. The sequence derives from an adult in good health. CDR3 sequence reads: CASSQETLGAKNIQYF. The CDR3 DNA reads TGTGCCAGCAGCCAAGAGACACTGGGAGCCAAAAACATTCAGTACTTC. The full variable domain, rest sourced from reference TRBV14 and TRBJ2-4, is EAGVTQFPSHSVIEKGQTVTLRCDPISGHDNLYWYRRVMGKEIKFLLHFVKESKQDESGMPNNRFLAERTGGTYSTLKVQPAELEDSGVYFCASSQETLGAKNIQYFGAGTRLSVL.